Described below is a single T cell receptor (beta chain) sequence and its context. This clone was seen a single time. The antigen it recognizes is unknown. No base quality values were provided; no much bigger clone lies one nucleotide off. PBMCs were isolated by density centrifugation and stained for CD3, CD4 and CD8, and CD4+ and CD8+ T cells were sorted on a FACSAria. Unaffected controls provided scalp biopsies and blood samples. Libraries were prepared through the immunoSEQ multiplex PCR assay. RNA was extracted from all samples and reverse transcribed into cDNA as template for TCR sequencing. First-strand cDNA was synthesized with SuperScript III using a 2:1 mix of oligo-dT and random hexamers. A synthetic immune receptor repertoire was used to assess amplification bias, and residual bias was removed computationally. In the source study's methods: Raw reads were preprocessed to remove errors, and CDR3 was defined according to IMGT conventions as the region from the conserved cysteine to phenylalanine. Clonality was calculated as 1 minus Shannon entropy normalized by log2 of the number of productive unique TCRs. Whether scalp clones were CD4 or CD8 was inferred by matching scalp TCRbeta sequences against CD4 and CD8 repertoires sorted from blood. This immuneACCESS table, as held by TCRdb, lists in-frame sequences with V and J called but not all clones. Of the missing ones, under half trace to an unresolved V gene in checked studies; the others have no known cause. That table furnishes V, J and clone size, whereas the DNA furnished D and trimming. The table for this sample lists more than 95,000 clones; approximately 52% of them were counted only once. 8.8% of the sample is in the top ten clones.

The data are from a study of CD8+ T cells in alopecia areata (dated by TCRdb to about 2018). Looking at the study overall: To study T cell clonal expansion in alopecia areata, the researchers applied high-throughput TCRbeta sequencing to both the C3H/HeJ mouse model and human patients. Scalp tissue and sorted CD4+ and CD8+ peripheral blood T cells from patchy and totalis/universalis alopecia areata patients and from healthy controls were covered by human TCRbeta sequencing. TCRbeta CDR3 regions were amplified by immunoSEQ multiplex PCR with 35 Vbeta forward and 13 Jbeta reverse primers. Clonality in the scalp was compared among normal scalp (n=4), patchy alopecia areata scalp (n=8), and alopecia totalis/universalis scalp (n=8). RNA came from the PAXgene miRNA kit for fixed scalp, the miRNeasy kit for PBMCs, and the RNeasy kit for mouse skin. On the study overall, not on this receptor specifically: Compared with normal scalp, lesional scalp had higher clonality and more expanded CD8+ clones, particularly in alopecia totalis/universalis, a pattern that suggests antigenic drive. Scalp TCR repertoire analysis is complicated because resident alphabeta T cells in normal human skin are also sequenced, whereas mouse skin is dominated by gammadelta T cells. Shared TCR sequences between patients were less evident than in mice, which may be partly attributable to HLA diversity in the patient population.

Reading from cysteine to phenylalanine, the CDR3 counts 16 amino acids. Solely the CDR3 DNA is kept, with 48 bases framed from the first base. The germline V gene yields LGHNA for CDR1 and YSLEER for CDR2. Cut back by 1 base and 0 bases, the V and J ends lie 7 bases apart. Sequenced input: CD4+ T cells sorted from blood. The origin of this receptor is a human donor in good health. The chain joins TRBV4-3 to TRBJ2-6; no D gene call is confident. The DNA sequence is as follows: TGCGCCAGCAGCCAAGGATGGAGCTCTGGGGCCAACGTCCTGACTTTC. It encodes CASSQGWSSGANVLTF.